This T cell receptor (beta chain) is from a study of shared clonotypes between healthy human individuals. A word on this clone: The antigen remains unidentified.

Study-wide results and caveats: When naive CD4 clonotypes were compared across a handful of donors, about 4.8% were shared. The authors expected sequencing depth to affect clonotype sharing among donors.

The CDR3 length is 14 residues. Germline assignment: CDR1 LNHDA and CDR2 SQIVND (reference sequence). Between the trimmed V and J ends, which lost 3 bases and 1 base, there was a span of 9 bases. None of the donors, who were healthy HIV-negative adults, had recently had acute infections or vaccinations. Evenly divided among several immunoSEQ plates was the genomic DNA of each subset. Clones were read by immunoSEQ multiplex PCR, and TCRdb kept only the in-frame ones, dropping some. Among some 2,000,000 clones, roughly 95% were seen once, and the ten largest hold roughly 0.13%. V usage is TRBV19 and J usage is TRBJ1-1; D not resolved. Sequencing input: naive CD4+ T cells sorted from blood. The subset: CD45RA+ positively selected. The sequence was obtained from a man between 18 and 29 years old in good health. CDR3 in amino acids: CASSMMRGNTEAFF. For the CDR3, the DNA is TGTGCCAGTAGTATGATGCGGGGGAACACTGAAGCTTTCTTT.